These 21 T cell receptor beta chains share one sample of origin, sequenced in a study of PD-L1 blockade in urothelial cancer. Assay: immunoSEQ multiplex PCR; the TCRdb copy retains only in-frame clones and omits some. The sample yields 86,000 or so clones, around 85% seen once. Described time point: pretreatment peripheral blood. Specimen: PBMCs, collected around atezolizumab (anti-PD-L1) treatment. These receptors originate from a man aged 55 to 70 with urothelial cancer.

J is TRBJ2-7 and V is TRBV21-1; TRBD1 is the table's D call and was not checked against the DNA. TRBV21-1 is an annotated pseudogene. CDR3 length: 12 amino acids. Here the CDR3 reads CARDSRLYEQYF. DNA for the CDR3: TGTGCCAGGGACAGTAGACTCTACGAGCAGTACTTC.

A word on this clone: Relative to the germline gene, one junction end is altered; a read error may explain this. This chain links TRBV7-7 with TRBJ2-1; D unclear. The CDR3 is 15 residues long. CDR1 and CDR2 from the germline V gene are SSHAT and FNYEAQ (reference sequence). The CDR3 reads CASSLKMLDKSEQFF. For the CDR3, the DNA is TGTGCTAGCAGCTTAAAAATGTTAGATAAGAGTGAGCAGTTCTTC. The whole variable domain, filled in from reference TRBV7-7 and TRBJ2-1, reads GAGVSQSPRYKVTKRGQDVTLRCDPISSHATLYWYQQALGQGPEFLTYFNYEAQPDKSGLPSDRFSAERPEGSISTLTIQRTEQRDSAMYRCASSLKMLDKSEQFFGPGTRLTVL.

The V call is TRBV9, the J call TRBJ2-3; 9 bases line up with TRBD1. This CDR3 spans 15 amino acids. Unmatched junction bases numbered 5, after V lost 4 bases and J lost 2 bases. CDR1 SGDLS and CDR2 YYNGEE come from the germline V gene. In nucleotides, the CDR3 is TGTGCCAGCAGCCGGCGGGACAGGGACACAGATACGCAGTATTTT. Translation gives CASSRRDRDTDTQYF. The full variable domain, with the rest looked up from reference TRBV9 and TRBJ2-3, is DSGVTQTPKHLITATGQRVTLRCSPRSGDLSVYWYQQSLDQGLQFLIQYYNGEERAKGNILERFSAQQFPDLHSELNLSSLELGDSALYFCASSRRDRDTDTQYFGPGTRLTVL.

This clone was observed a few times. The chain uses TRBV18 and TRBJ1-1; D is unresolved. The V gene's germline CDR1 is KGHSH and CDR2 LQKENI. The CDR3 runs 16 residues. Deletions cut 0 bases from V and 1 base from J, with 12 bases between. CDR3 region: CASSPPVPAGNTEAFF. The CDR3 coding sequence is TGTGCCAGCTCACCACCGGTGCCAGCAGGGAACACTGAAGCTTTCTTT.

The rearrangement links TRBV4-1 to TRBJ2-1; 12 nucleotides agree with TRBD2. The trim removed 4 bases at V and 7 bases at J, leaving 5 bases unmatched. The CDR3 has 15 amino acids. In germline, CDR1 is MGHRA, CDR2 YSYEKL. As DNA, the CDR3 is TGCGCCAGCAGCCCGACTAGCGGGAGTGCAAATGAGCAGTTCTTC. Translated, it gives CASSPTSGSANEQFF.

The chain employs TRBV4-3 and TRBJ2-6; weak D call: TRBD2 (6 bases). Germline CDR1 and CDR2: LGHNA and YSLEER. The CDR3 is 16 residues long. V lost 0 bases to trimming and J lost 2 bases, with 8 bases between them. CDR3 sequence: CASSQEEGAGANVLTF. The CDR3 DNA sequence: TGCGCCAGCAGCCAAGAGGAGGGCGCTGGGGCCAACGTCCTGACTTTC.

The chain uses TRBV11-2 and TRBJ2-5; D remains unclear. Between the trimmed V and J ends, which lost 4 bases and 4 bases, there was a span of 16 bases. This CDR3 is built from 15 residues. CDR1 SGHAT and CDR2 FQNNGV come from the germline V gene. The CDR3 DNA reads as TGTGCCAGCAGCTCAGGCCCTCTGGCCAGAGAGACCCAGTACTTC. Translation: CASSSGPLARETQYF.

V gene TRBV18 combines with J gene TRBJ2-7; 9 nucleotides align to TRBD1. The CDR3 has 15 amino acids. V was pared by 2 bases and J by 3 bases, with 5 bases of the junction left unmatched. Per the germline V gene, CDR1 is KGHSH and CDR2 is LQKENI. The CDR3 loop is CASSPAGTGNYEQYF. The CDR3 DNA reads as TGTGCCAGCTCACCAGCCGGGACAGGGAACTACGAGCAGTACTTC.

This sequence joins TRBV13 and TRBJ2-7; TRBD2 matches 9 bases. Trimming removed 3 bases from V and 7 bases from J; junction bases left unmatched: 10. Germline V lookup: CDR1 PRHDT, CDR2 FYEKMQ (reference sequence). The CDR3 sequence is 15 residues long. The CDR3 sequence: CASSLGLAGQWEQYF. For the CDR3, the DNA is TGTGCCAGCAGCTTGGGGCTAGCGGGGCAGTGGGAGCAGTACTTC.

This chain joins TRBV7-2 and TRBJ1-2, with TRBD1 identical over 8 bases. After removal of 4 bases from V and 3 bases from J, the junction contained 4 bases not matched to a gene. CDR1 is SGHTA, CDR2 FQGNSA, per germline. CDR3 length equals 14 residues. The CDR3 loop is CASSSQTGDYGYTF. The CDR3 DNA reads TGTGCCAGCAGCTCCCAGACAGGGGACTATGGCTACACCTTC.

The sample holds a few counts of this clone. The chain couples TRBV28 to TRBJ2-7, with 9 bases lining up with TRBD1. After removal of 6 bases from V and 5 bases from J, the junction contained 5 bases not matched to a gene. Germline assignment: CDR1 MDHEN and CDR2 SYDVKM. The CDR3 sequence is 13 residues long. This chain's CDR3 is CASSWTGVDEQYF. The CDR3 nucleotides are TGTGCCAGCAGCTGGACAGGGGTCGACGAGCAGTACTTC.

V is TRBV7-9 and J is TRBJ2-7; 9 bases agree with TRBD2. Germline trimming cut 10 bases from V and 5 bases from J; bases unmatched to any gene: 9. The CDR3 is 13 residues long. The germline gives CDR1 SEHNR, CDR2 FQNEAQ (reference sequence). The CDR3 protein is CATLGTSWHEQYF. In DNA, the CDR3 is TGTGCCACCCTAGGGACTAGCTGGCACGAGCAGTACTTC.

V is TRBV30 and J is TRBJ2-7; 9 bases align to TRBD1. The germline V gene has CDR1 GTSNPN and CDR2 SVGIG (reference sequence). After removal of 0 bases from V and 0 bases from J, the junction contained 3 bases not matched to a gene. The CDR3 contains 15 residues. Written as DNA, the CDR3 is TGTGCCTGGAGTGTGACAGGGGGGAGCTCCTACGAGCAGTACTTC. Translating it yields CAWSVTGGSSYEQYF.

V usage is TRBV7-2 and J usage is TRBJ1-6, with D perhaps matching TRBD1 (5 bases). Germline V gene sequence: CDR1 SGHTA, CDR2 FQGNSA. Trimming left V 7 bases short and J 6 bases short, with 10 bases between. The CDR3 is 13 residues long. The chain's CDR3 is CASKVGVNSPLHF. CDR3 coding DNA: TGTGCCAGCAAGGTAGGGGTTAATTCACCCCTCCACTTT.

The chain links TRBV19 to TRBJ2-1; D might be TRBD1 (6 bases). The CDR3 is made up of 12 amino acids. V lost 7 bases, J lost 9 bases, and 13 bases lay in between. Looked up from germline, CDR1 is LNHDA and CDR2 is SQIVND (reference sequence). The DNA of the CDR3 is TGTGCCAGTACCATCAACAGGGTTGAGCAGTTCTTC. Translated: CASTINRVEQFF. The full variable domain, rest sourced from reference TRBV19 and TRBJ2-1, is DGGITQSPKYLFRKEGQNVTLSCEQNLNHDAMYWYRQDPGQGLRLIYYSQIVNDFQKGDIAEGYSVSREKKESFPLTVTSAQKNPTAFYLCASTINRVEQFFGPGTRLTVL.

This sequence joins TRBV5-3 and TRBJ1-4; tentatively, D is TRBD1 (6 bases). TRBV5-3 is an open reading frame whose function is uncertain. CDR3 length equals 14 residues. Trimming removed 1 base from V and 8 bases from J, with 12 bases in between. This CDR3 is CARSLHREREKLFF. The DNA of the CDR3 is TGTGCCAGAAGCTTGCACAGGGAGAGGGAAAAACTGTTTTTT.

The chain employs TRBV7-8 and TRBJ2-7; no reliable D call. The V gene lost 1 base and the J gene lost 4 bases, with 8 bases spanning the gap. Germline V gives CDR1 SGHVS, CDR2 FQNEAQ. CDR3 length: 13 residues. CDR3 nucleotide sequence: TGTGCCAGCAGCTTAGTTGAGGATTACGAGCAGTACTTC. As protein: CASSLVEDYEQYF.

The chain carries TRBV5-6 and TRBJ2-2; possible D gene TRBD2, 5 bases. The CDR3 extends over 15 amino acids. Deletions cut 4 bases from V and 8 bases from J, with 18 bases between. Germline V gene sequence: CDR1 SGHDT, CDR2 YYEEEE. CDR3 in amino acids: CASSPEGLRQGELFF. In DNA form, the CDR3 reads TGTGCCAGCAGCCCCGAAGGACTGAGGCAGGGGGAGCTGTTTTTT.

The DNA of the CDR3 is TGTGCCAGCAGACACGAGGGTTCTGAAGCTTTCTTT. Encoded protein: CASRHEGSEAFF. V usage is TRBV6-5 and J usage is TRBJ1-1; no definite D call. V shed 6 bases and J shed 6 bases, with 11 bases lying between them. The CDR3 covers 12 residues. Per germline, CDR1 MNHEY and CDR2 SVGAGI.

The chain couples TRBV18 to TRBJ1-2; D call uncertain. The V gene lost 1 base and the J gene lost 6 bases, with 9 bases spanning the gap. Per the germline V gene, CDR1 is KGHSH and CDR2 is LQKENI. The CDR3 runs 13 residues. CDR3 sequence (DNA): TGTGCCAGCTCACCACGAACTGAGGATGGCTACACCTTC. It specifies CASSPRTEDGYTF.

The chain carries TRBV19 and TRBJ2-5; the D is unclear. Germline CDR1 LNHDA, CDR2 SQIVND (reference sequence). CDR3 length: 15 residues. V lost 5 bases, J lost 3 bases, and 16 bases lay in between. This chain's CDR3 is CASSFPSRRKETQYF. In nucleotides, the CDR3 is TGTGCCAGTAGTTTCCCGTCAAGGCGGAAAGAGACCCAGTACTTC.